The source of this T cell receptor (beta chain) is a study of blood T cell repertoires in COVID-19. Across the whole study: Acute-phase and convalescent COVID-19 samples originated in the United States, Italy and Spain. T cells, B-cell-depleted T cells, or PBMCs provided the cDNA or gDNA that served as material.

In the original workflow: The authors estimated nucleated cell counts from reference gene primer amplification. Using immunoSEQ multiplex PCR, the repertoire was profiled, and TCRdb retains in-frame clones only, with some absent. The DNA gave D and trimming, while V, J and clone size come from that table. The table shows 200,000 to 300,000 clones, with under 85% occurring only once. Per the germline V gene, CDR1 is SGDLS and CDR2 is YYNGEE. The V gene end was trimmed by 4 bases and the J gene end by 4 bases; junction bases not matched to a gene: 4. The CDR3 covers 13 residues. The origin of this receptor is a human donor in a cohort sampled during active COVID-19. The material sequenced was peripheral blood. The J gene is TRBJ1-2, the V gene TRBV9, with 7 bases matching TRBD1. The CDR3 sequence is CASSLKGAYGYTF. In DNA form, the CDR3 reads TGTGCCAGCAGCCTAAAGGGGGCCTATGGCTACACCTTC. Complete variable domain (other parts from reference TRBV9 and TRBJ1-2): DSGVTQTPKHLITATGQRVTLRCSPRSGDLSVYWYQQSLDQGLQFLIQYYNGEERAKGNILERFSAQQFPDLHSELNLSSLELGDSALYFCASSLKGAYGYTFGSGTRLTVV.